This TCR beta chain derives from a study of blood T cell repertoires in COVID-19. This CDR3 has 15 residues. V was pared by 7 bases and J by 7 bases, with 9 bases of the junction left unmatched. The germline CDR1 and CDR2 sequences are SNHLY and FYNNEI. Here immunoSEQ multiplex PCR was the method, and the copy in TCRdb shows in-frame clones only, minus some. This table holds about 190,000 clones, 70% to 90% found once. The chain uses TRBV2 and TRBJ1-5; 11 nucleotides align to TRBD1. This clonotype was sampled from an older woman with active or convalescent COVID-19. The specimen was peripheral blood. Here the CDR3 reads CASTLDRGLVQPQHF. DNA of the CDR3: TGTGCCAGCACCTTGGACAGGGGGCTCGTGCAGCCCCAGCATTTT.